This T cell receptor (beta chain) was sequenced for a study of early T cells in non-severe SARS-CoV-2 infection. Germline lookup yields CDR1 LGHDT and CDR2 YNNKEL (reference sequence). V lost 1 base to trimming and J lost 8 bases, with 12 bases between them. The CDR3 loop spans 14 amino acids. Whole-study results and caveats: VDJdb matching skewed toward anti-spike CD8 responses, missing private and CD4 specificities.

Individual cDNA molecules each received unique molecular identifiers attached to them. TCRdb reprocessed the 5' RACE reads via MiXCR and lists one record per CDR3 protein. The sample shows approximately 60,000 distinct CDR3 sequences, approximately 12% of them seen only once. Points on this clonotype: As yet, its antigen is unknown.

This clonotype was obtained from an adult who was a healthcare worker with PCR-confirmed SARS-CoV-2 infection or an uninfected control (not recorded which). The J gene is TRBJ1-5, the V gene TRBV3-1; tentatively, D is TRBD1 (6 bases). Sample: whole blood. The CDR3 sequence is CASSQVRGREPQHF. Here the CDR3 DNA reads TGTGCCAGCAGCCAAGTCCGGGGGCGGGAGCCCCAGCATTTT.